Listed below are T cell receptor beta chains from one sample, sequenced in a study of OX40 agonist ivuxolimab in advanced cancers. This table comes from immunoSEQ multiplex PCR, and its TCRdb copy is limited to in-frame clones, with some not included. The sample comprises under 200,000 clones, under 95% of which are singletons, and under 0.4% rests with the top ten. The sample in question was CD4+ or CD8+ T cells sorted from blood, obtained in a trial of the OX40 agonist ivuxolimab. The receptors stem from an adult with an advanced solid tumor such as melanoma, head and neck, liver or kidney cancer. Each CDR3 is given with its conserved first and last residue. Fields, in order: V gene, D gene, J gene, clone size, CDR3 protein, CDR3 DNA. D genes are given only for firm matches. The listing skips clone size in some rows; elsewhere it reads once, few, many or a size class.

TRBV9	TRBD1	TRBJ1-5	-	CASSVVPTGDQPQHF	TGTGCCAGCAGCGTAGTCCCGACAGGGGATCAGCCCCAGCATTTT
TRBV7-2	-	TRBJ2-5	-	CASSARAQETQYF	TGTGCCAGCAGCGCCCGGGCCCAAGAGACCCAGTACTTC
TRBV7-2	-	TRBJ1-1	-	CASSSGPYTEAFF	TGTGCCAGCAGCTCGGGACCCTACACTGAAGCTTTCTTT
TRBV19	-	TRBJ2-6	-	CASRQQRDSGANVLTF	TGTGCCAGCCGACAGCAACGGGATTCTGGGGCCAACGTCCTGACTTTC
TRBV7-9	-	TRBJ2-1	-	CASSRTEEIQFF	TGTGCCAGCAGTCGGACTGAAGAGATCCAGTTCTTC
TRBV9	-	TRBJ1-1	-	CASSPRVGSGTEAFF	TGTGCCAGCAGCCCCCGCGTGGGGAGCGGCACTGAAGCTTTCTTT
TRBV11-1	-	TRBJ2-1	-	CASSSVPIAIEQFF	TGTGCCAGCAGCTCCGTTCCCATAGCTATTGAGCAGTTCTTC
TRBV28	-	TRBJ1-2	-	CASFSPSRDGYTF	TGTGCCAGTTTCTCCCCGTCGCGGGACGGCTACACCTTC
TRBV5-5	-	TRBJ1-2	-	CASTVIPGQANYGYTF	TGTGCCAGCACTGTTATACCCGGACAAGCTAACTATGGCTACACCTTC
TRBV9	-	TRBJ2-5	-	CASSVVQGGQETQYF	TGTGCCAGCAGCGTAGTTCAGGGGGGGCAAGAGACCCAGTACTTC
TRBV6-5	-	TRBJ1-3	-	CASSYGGLAGNTIYF	TGTGCCAGCAGTTACGGGGGGCTGGCTGGAAACACCATATATTTT
TRBV4-2	-	TRBJ2-5	-	CASSQEGHNYETQYF	TGTGCCAGCAGCCAAGAAGGACACAATTATGAGACCCAGTACTTC
TRBV6-5	TRBD1	TRBJ1-1	-	CASRKGQLSGVAFF	TGTGCCAGCAGGAAGGGACAGCTAAGTGGTGTAGCTTTCTTT
TRBV19	-	TRBJ2-7	-	CASTSTGFNEQYF	TGTGCCAGTACGTCGACGGGCTTTAACGAGCAGTACTTC
TRBV18	-	TRBJ2-1	-	CASSPGGSLTRYNEQFF	TGTGCCAGCTCACCAGGAGGCTCTCTCACCCGATACAATGAGCAGTTCTTC
TRBV7-8	TRBD2	TRBJ2-7	-	CASSHGLAGLYEQYF	TGTGCCAGCAGCCATGGACTAGCGGGGCTCTACGAGCAGTACTTC
TRBV10-2	-	TRBJ2-1	-	CASGQGTFNEQFF	TGCGCCAGCGGTCAGGGGACCTTTAATGAGCAGTTCTTC
TRBV19	TRBD1	TRBJ2-7	-	CASTSGQGIAYEQYF	TGTGCCAGTACCTCCGGACAGGGGATTGCGTACGAGCAGTACTTC
TRBV2	TRBD2	TRBJ2-7	-	CASRGGRFSGTIYEQYF	TGTGCCAGCAGGGGGGGCCGGTTTAGCGGGACAATCTACGAGCAGTACTTC
TRBV29-1	-	TRBJ2-7	-	CSVAPTSGAVYEQYF	TGCAGCGTTGCACCAACTTCCGGGGCCGTCTACGAGCAGTACTTC
TRBV10-3	TRBD1	TRBJ1-2	-	CAISGTDYGYTF	TGTGCCATCAGCGGGACAGACTATGGCTACACCTTC
TRBV19	-	TRBJ1-1	-	CATRTVLDAAFF	TGTGCCACCAGAACAGTACTAGACGCAGCTTTCTTT
TRBV7-6	TRBD2	TRBJ2-3	-	CASSPLGTSGNTDTQYF	TGTGCCAGCAGCCCCCTTGGAACTAGCGGGAACACAGATACGCAGTATTTT
TRBV4-3	TRBD2	TRBJ2-2	-	CASSQEGLAGGNTGELFF	TGCGCCAGCAGCCAAGAGGGACTAGCGGGAGGGAACACCGGGGAGCTGTTTTTT
TRBV7-2	-	TRBJ2-3	-	CASSLATTDTQYF	TGTGCCAGCAGCTTAGCGACCACAGATACGCAGTATTTT
TRBV7-2	-	TRBJ2-5	once	CASAWRYGETQYF	TGTGCCAGCGCTTGGCGGTACGGAGAGACCCAGTACTTC
TRBV28	-	TRBJ2-7	once	CASSHPLATSSYEQYF	TGTGCCAGCAGCCACCCCCTAGCTACTAGCTCCTACGAGCAGTACTTC
TRBV9	TRBD2	TRBJ2-3	-	CASRRGGGDTQYF	TGTGCCAGCAGGCGGGGGGGCGGAGATACGCAGTATTTT
TRBV7-2	TRBD1	TRBJ1-1	-	CASSKHRGLMNTEAFF	TGTGCCAGCAGCAAGCACAGGGGGCTCATGAACACTGAAGCTTTCTTT
TRBV6-6	-	TRBJ1-1	-	CASSSYYTEAFF	TGTGCCAGCAGCTCCTATTACACTGAAGCTTTCTTT
TRBV5-1	TRBD2	TRBJ2-6	once	CASSRTSGGTGANVLTF	TGCGCCAGCAGCCGGACTAGCGGGGGTACGGGGGCCAACGTCCTGACTTTC
TRBV7-8	-	TRBJ2-7	-	CASSQPYLAREQYF	TGTGCCAGCAGCCAACCATATCTAGCGCGCGAGCAGTACTTC
TRBV9	-	TRBJ1-1	-	CASTAYGAHSGTEAFF	TGTGCCAGCACCGCTTACGGGGCGCACTCGGGCACTGAAGCTTTCTTT
TRBV19	TRBD1	TRBJ2-7	once	CASSMGSGQGVPYEQYF	TGTGCCAGTAGTATGGGATCGGGACAGGGAGTCCCCTACGAGCAGTACTTC
TRBV10-1	-	TRBJ2-3	-	CASPGRPLTQYF	TGCGCCAGCCCCGGACGGCCCTTAACGCAGTATTTT
TRBV10-3	-	TRBJ2-3	-	CATKDHTIGTDTQYF	TGTGCCACGAAGGACCACACTATCGGCACAGATACGCAGTATTTT
TRBV4-3	-	TRBJ2-7	-	CASSQSGPGGYEQYF	TGCGCCAGCAGCCAATCGGGGCCAGGGGGGTATGAGCAGTACTTC
TRBV28	TRBD2	TRBJ2-1	-	CASSSTGLGMSEQFF	TGTGCCAGCAGTTCGACGGGACTAGGCATGAGTGAGCAGTTCTTC
TRBV27	TRBD1	TRBJ2-6	-	CASTVGTAFASGANVLTF	TGTGCCAGCACCGTTGGGACAGCGTTCGCCTCTGGGGCCAACGTCCTGACTTTC
TRBV28	-	TRBJ1-5	-	CATGLVSNQPQHF	TGTGCCACGGGTTTAGTCAGCAATCAGCCCCAGCATTTT
TRBV11-2	-	TRBJ2-1	-	CASSSLNLPSNEQFF	TGTGCCAGCAGCTCCTTAAATCTCCCTTCCAATGAGCAGTTCTTC
TRBV14	-	TRBJ2-7	-	CASSQDRRVTTRQYF	TGTGCCAGCAGCCAAGATCGAAGGGTTACTACGAGGCAGTACTTC
TRBV12-1	-	TRBJ2-6	-	CASSVSDIGQSRANVLTF	TGTGCCAGCAGCGTGTCGGATATAGGACAAAGTCGGGCCAACGTCCTGACTTTC
TRBV7-3	-	TRBJ1-1	-	CASSFSLNTEAFF	TGTGCCAGCAGCTTTAGTCTGAACACTGAAGCTTTCTTT
TRBV7-8	-	TRBJ1-1	once	CASSLASQGRTEAFF	TGTGCCAGCAGCTTAGCAAGTCAGGGTAGGACTGAAGCTTTCTTT
TRBV5-1	-	TRBJ1-4	-	CASSLGTSTNEKLFF	TGCGCCAGCAGCTTGGGGACATCAACTAATGAAAAACTGTTTTTT
TRBV5-1	-	TRBJ2-3	-	CASSLNYDLSTDTQYF	TGCGCCAGCAGCTTGAATTATGATTTAAGCACAGATACGCAGTATTTT
TRBV5-1	-	TRBJ1-2	-	CASSLTDFYGYTF	TGCGCCAGCAGCTTGACGGATTTCTATGGCTACACCTTC
TRBV19	TRBD2	TRBJ2-5	-	CASSRLRGGRETQYF	TGTGCCAGTAGTCGCCTCCGAGGCGGGAGGGAGACCCAGTACTTC
TRBV4-2	TRBD1	TRBJ1-4	-	CASSQVGTGGHEKLFF	TGTGCCAGCAGCCAAGTAGGGACAGGGGGCCATGAAAAACTGTTTTTT
TRBV18	-	TRBJ1-3	-	CASSDGRSGNTIYF	TGTGCCAGCTCCGACGGGAGGTCAGGAAACACCATATATTTT
TRBV4-3	-	TRBJ1-5	once	CASSQGGWGQEPQHF	TGCGCCAGCAGCCAAGGTGGCTGGGGGCAGGAGCCCCAGCATTTT
TRBV15	TRBD1	TRBJ1-1	-	CATSRPTGVMNTEAFF	TGTGCCACCAGCAGACCGACAGGGGTTATGAACACTGAAGCTTTCTTT
TRBV2	-	TRBJ1-1	-	CASRHRVQNTEAFF	TGTGCCAGCAGACACAGGGTCCAGAACACTGAAGCTTTCTTT
TRBV5-5	-	TRBJ1-1	-	CASSLNSLNTEAFF	TGTGCCAGCAGCTTGAACAGTTTAAACACTGAAGCTTTCTTT
TRBV18	-	TRBJ2-7	-	CASSPPARDEQYF	TGTGCCAGCTCACCCCCCGCACGGGACGAGCAGTACTTC
TRBV29-1	-	TRBJ2-6	-	CSVGLSGANVLTF	TGCAGCGTTGGGCTGTCTGGGGCCAACGTCCTGACTTTC
TRBV6-6	TRBD1	TRBJ1-2	-	CASIFDRDYGYTF	TGTGCCAGCATCTTCGACAGGGACTATGGCTACACCTTC
TRBV4-3	-	TRBJ2-7	-	CASSQLDCFEQYF	TGCGCCAGCAGCCAATTAGACTGTTTCGAGCAGTACTTC
TRBV7-3	-	TRBJ1-1	-	CASSFEGSTEAFF	TGTGCCAGCAGCTTTGAGGGGTCGACTGAAGCTTTCTTT